The 28 T cell receptor beta chains below all came from one sample that was sequenced in a study of blood T cell repertoires in COVID-19 (dated by TCRdb to about 2020). Library preparation employed the immunoSEQ multiplex PCR assay. TCRdb holds this immuneACCESS table with in-frame rearrangements only. Some clones are missing; in checked studies, unresolved V genes explain under half, and the rest has no known cause. In all, the sample holds under 350,000 clones, and roughly 86% of those were seen once. The top ten clonotypes cover 1.5% to 2% of the sample. Sequencing was done on a sample of peripheral blood. These receptors originate from a woman aged 25 to 39 with COVID-19, enrolled during active disease.

The chain employs TRBV30 and TRBJ1-2, with 9 bases that match TRBD1. Germline CDR1 GTSNPN, CDR2 SVGIG (reference sequence). The CDR3 covers 14 residues. The trim removed 2 bases at V and 8 bases at J, leaving 9 bases unmatched. The CDR3 sequence is CAWSSGQGVLGYTF. The CDR3 region has the DNA TGTGCCTGGAGTTCGGGACAGGGTGTATTAGGCTACACCTTC. The variable domain in full, with the rest retrieved from reference TRBV30 and TRBJ1-2, is SQTIHQWPATLVQPVGSPLSLECTVEGTSNPNLYWYRQAAGRGLQLLFYSVGIGQISSEVPQNLSASRPQDRQFILSSKKLLLSDSGFYLCAWSSGQGVLGYTFGSGTRLTVV.

This chain uses TRBV4-3 with TRBJ1-4, with D possibly TRBD1 on 6 matching bases. V lost 5 bases and J lost 4, with 14 bases in between. The CDR3 is made up of 15 amino acids. Germline V gene sequence: CDR1 LGHNA, CDR2 YSLEER. CDR3 sequence (DNA): TGCGCCAGCAGCTACAAACAGGGCCTTAATGAAAAACTGTTTTTT. This codes for CASSYKQGLNEKLFF.

The chain has TRBV6-5 and TRBJ2-1; D remains ambiguous. The CDR3 sequence is 13 residues long. V lost 1 base and J lost 4, with 5 bases in between. Germline CDR1 and CDR2: MNHEY and SVGAGI. The CDR3 sequence: CASSYLEYNEQFF. The CDR3 coding sequence is TGTGCCAGCAGTTACTTAGAGTACAATGAGCAGTTCTTC.

V and J are TRBV20-1 and TRBJ1-5; no reliable D call. V was pared by 3 bases and J by 0 bases, with 15 bases between. The germline CDR1 and CDR2 sequences are DFQATT and SNEGSKA (reference sequence). The CDR3 is 16 residues long. CDR3 protein: CSASRVGLLSNQPQHF. CDR3 in DNA: TGCAGTGCTAGTCGTGTCGGACTCCTTAGCAATCAGCCCCAGCATTTT.

This chain connects TRBV6-5 to TRBJ2-2; D possibly corresponds to TRBD1 (6 bases). CDR1 and CDR2 from the germline V gene are MNHEY and SVGAGI. This CDR3 region has 15 residues. V was trimmed by 6 bases and J by 1 base, leaving 12 bases between them. The CDR3 loop reads CASRPTGKNTGELFF. As DNA, the CDR3 is TGTGCCAGCAGGCCGACAGGAAAGAACACCGGGGAGCTGTTTTTT.

This chain joins TRBV7-2 and TRBJ2-7; 9 bases are a match to TRBD2. The trim removed 2 bases at V and 6 bases at J, leaving 8 bases unmatched. CDR1 and CDR2 (germline): SGHTA, FQGNSA. This CDR3 has 15 residues. In DNA form, the CDR3 reads TGTGCCAGCAGCTTAAGGTCCAGCGGGGGGCTCGAGCAGTACTTC. Amino acids: CASSLRSSGGLEQYF.

J is TRBJ1-4 and V is TRBV5-1; maybe TRBD1 (6 bases). This CDR3 has 16 amino acids. Germline CDR1 is SGHRS and CDR2 is YFSETQ. Trimming cost V 1 base and J 7 bases, with 17 bases left between them. CDR3 coding DNA: TGCGCCAGCAGCTTGTGGCAGGCAGGGGTGGGTGAAAAACTGTTTTTT. Its protein is CASSLWQAGVGEKLFF.

This clone was found once. The V and J genes are TRBV4-2 and TRBJ2-3, with 7 bases matching TRBD2. The V and J ends lost 1 base and 5 bases, in that order; junction bases with no gene match: 9. The CDR3 extends over 16 amino acids. Per the germline V gene, CDR1 is LGHNA and CDR2 is YNFKEQ. The CDR3 bases are TGTGCCAGCAGCCAAGGGGACGGGGGGAGAGGAGATACGCAGTATTTT. The encoded protein is CASSQGDGGRGDTQYF.

This chain connects TRBV24-1 to TRBJ2-5, with TRBD2 identical over 7 bases. CDR1 is KGHDR, CDR2 SFDVKD, per germline. V trimming: 5 bases; J trimming: 5 bases; junction bases outside the gene matches: 10. This CDR3 has 15 residues. CDR3 in amino acids: CATSVGGKLAETQYF. The CDR3 DNA sequence: TGTGCCACCAGTGTCGGGGGGAAACTAGCCGAGACCCAGTACTTC.

On this clone: A junction end diverges from the germline sequence, so it may reflect a read error. This chain connects TRBV5-4 to TRBJ1-3; maybe TRBD1 (6 bases). CDR3 length equals 13 residues. Germline CDR1 and CDR2: SGHNT and YYREEE (reference sequence). The chain's CDR3 is CASSFNLGDTITF. The CDR3 region has the DNA TGTGCCAGCAGCTTTAATCTTGGGGACACCATAACTTTT.

This chain connects TRBV27 to TRBJ1-3; 8 nucleotides align to TRBD1. The CDR3 extends over 14 amino acids. V trimming: 6 bases; J trimming: 4 bases; junction bases outside the gene matches: 5. Germline V lookup: CDR1 MNHEY, CDR2 SMNVEV (reference sequence). The CDR3 DNA follows: TGTGCCAGCAGACGGACAGGGCGAGGAAACACCATATATTTT. Protein: CASRRTGRGNTIYF.

The CDR3 bases are TGTGCCAGCAGCCTACAGGGGGCATCGTATGAGCAGTACTTC. It codes for CASSLQGASYEQYF. The chain links TRBV11-3 to TRBJ2-7, with TRBD1 matching over 9 bases. The germline V gene has CDR1 SGHNT and CDR2 YENEEA. CDR3 length: 14 residues. Losses at the gene ends were 5 bases for V and 7 bases for J; bases not matched to a gene: 9. Combining the CDR3 with reference TRBV11-3 and TRBJ2-7 gives the whole variable domain EAGVVQSPRYKIIEKKQPVAFWCNPISGHNTLYWYLQNLGQGPELLIRYENEEAVDDSQLPKDRFSAERLKGVDSTLKIQPAELGDSAVYLCASSLQGASYEQYFGPGTRLTVT.

The chain carries TRBV10-1 and TRBJ2-5; no definite D call. Per germline, CDR1 WNHNN and CDR2 SYGVQD (reference sequence). V was shortened by 2 bases and J by 3 bases, with 13 bases between the two germline ends. CDR3 size: 15 residues. The CDR3 loop is CASSENTLTKETQYF. The CDR3 nucleotides are TGCGCCAGCAGTGAGAACACGCTCACTAAAGAGACCCAGTACTTC.

The chain is built from TRBV23-1 and TRBJ1-3; TRBD1 is a possible D gene (5 bases). TRBV23-1 is an ORF; its function is uncertain. The V gene lost 5 bases and the J gene lost 4 bases, with 18 bases spanning the gap. The CDR3 loop spans 16 amino acids. CDR3 in amino acids: CASSVAGRLAGNTIYF. CDR3 bases: TGCGCCAGCAGTGTCGCAGGGAGACTAGCCGGAAACACCATATATTTT.

This chain connects TRBV21-1 to TRBJ1-5; the D call of TRBD1 is as the table states it, not checked on the DNA. TRBV21-1 is tagged as a pseudogene. The CDR3 has 17 residues. The CDR3, as DNA: TGTGCCATATTACGACAGGGGGGGCCTTATAGCAATCAGCCCCAGCATTTT. It is translated as CAILRQGGPYSNQPQHF.

The V call is TRBV28, the J call TRBJ1-6; TRBD1 aligns across 9 bases. Per germline, CDR1 MDHEN and CDR2 SYDVKM. The CDR3 runs 15 residues. V shed 5 bases and J 10 bases; nucleotides not matched to a gene: 9. In DNA, the CDR3 is TGTGCCAGCAGTCCCGGGACAGGGATGTACTCACCCCTCCACTTT. Its translation: CASSPGTGMYSPLHF.

This chain connects TRBV10-3 to TRBJ1-5; D gene ambiguous. Between the trimmed V and J ends, which lost 4 bases and 2 bases, there was a span of 6 bases. CDR1 and CDR2 (germline): ENHRY, SYGVKD. The CDR3 is made up of 13 amino acids. CDR3 nucleotides: TGTGCCATCAGTGGCGAGGGCAATCAGCCCCAGCATTTT. Residues: CAISGEGNQPQHF.

V gene TRBV24-1 combines with J gene TRBJ2-1; the match to TRBD1 covers 8 bases. The CDR3 has 16 amino acids. Losses at the gene ends were 2 bases for V and 7 bases for J; bases not matched to a gene: 9. The germline CDR1 and CDR2 sequences are KGHDR and SFDVKD. The CDR3: CATSDSSDRVKNEQFF. The CDR3, as DNA: TGTGCCACCAGTGATTCTTCGGACAGGGTAAAGAATGAGCAGTTCTTC.

The CDR3 protein is CASRRTGGGEKLFF. For the CDR3, the DNA is TGTGCCAGCAGGAGGACAGGGGGTGGTGAAAAACTGTTTTTT. The J gene is TRBJ1-4, the V gene TRBV28; TRBD1 matches at 10 bases. The CDR3 is 14 residues long. Germline V gene data show CDR1 as MDHEN and CDR2 as SYDVKM. Trimming cost V 6 bases and J 7 bases; bases outside gene matches: 5.

The J gene is TRBJ1-3, the V gene TRBV7-9; 7 bases are a match to TRBD1. V shed 6 bases and J 0 bases; nucleotides not matched to a gene: 5. CDR3 length equals 15 residues. Germline V gene sequence: CDR1 SEHNR, CDR2 FQNEAQ (reference sequence). CDR3 amino acids: CASSPGGISGNTIYF. The DNA of the CDR3 is TGTGCCAGCAGTCCAGGGGGAATCTCTGGAAACACCATATATTTT.

The J gene is TRBJ1-1, the V gene TRBV6-5; 8 bases fit TRBD1. There are 13 residues in the CDR3. V trimming: 9 bases; J trimming: 1 base; junction bases outside the gene matches: 4. The germline V gene encodes CDR1 MNHEY and CDR2 SVGAGI. CDR3 sequence (DNA): TGTGCCAGTACGGGACAGGCGAACACTGAAGCTTTCTTT. As protein: CASTGQANTEAFF.

The chain is built from TRBV19 and TRBJ1-2, with D hard to call. Germline V gene data show CDR1 as LNHDA and CDR2 as SQIVND (reference sequence). Trimming cost V 2 bases and J 6 bases, with 7 bases left between them. The length of the CDR3 is 12 residues. CDR3 bases: TGTGCCAGTAGTATATCGGGGAATGGCTACACCTTC. Protein product: CASSISGNGYTF.

The chain uses TRBV21-1 and TRBJ1-5; the tabulated D call, TRBD1, remains unverified against the DNA. TRBV21-1 constitutes a pseudogene. CDR3 length: 15 residues. This CDR3 is CASGSTPFSNQPQHF. CDR3 in DNA: TGTGCCAGCGGGTCGACACCATTTAGCAATCAGCCCCAGCATTTT.

The V and J genes are TRBV27 and TRBJ1-1, with 7 bases that match TRBD1. J was trimmed by 2 bases and V by 3 bases; bases with no gene match: 3. From germline, CDR1 is MNHEY and CDR2 SMNVEV (reference sequence). This CDR3 is built from 14 residues. The CDR3 bases are TGTGCCAGCAGTTTGGCAGGGGGAAACACTGAAGCTTTCTTT. Its translation: CASSLAGGNTEAFF.

The rearrangement uses TRBV2 and TRBJ1-4; D might be TRBD1 (5 bases). CDR1 SNHLY and CDR2 FYNNEI come from the germline V gene. This CDR3 has 14 amino acids. The V end lost 7 bases, the J end lost 8 bases, and 17 bases lay between the germline ends. The CDR3 sequence: CASINGGTDEKLFF. The CDR3 coding sequence is TGTGCCAGCATCAATGGGGGGACTGACGAAAAACTGTTTTTT.

The rearrangement joins TRBV7-6 to TRBJ2-7; 8 bases are shared with TRBD1. The CDR3 length is 13 residues. The junction had 1 base not matched to a gene; V was cut back by 3 bases and J by 3 bases. Germline V gene lookup returns CDR1 SGHVS and CDR2 FNYEAQ. The CDR3 sequence is CASSLGTGYEQYF. The CDR3 DNA is TGTGCCAGCAGCTTGGGGACAGGCTACGAGCAGTACTTC.

The chain uses TRBV27 and TRBJ1-1; 9 nucleotides line up with TRBD1. This CDR3 contains 14 residues. CDR1 MNHEY and CDR2 SMNVEV come from the germline V gene (reference sequence). Trimming cost V 5 bases and J 4 bases; bases outside gene matches: 5. The CDR3 protein is CASSPQTGGTEAFF. CDR3 DNA: TGTGCCAGCAGTCCCCAGACAGGGGGCACTGAAGCTTTCTTT.

This clone was observed a few times. The gene calls are TRBV28 and TRBJ1-5; possibly TRBD1 for D (5 bases). Trimming removed 9 bases from V and 3 bases from J, with 12 bases in between. The V gene's germline CDR1 is MDHEN and CDR2 SYDVKM. CDR3 size: 13 residues. Written as DNA, the CDR3 is TGTGCCAGTCGCGACAGCCCCAATCAGCCCCAGCATTTT. Protein sequence: CASRDSPNQPQHF.